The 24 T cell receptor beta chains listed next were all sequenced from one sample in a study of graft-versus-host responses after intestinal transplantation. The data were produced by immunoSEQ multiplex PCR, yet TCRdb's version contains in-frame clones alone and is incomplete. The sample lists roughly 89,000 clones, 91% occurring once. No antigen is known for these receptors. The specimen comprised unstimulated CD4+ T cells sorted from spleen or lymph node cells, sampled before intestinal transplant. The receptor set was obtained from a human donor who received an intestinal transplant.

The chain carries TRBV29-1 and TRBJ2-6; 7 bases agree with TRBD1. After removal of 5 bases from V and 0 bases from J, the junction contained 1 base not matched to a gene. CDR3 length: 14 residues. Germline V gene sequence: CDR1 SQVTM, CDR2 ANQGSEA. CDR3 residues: CSVTGDSGANVLTF. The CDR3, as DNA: TGCAGCGTTACAGGGGACTCTGGGGCCAACGTCCTGACTTTC.

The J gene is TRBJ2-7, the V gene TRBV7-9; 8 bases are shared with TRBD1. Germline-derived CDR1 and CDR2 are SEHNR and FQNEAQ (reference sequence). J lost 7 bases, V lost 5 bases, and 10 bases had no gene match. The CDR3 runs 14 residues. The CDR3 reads CASSPVQGVGEQYF. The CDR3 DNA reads TGTGCCAGCAGCCCAGTACAGGGGGTGGGGGAGCAGTACTTC.

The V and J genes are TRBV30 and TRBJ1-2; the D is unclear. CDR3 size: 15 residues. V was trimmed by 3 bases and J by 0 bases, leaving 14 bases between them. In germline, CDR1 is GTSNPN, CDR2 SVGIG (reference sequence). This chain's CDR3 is CAWSRTPPANYGYTF. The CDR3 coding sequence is TGTGCCTGGAGCAGAACCCCTCCAGCTAACTATGGCTACACCTTC.

CDR3 region: CASSLAGGAYTDTQYF. The DNA of the CDR3 is TGTGCCAGCAGCTTAGCCGGGGGGGCGTACACAGATACGCAGTATTTT. The V and J genes are TRBV11-2 and TRBJ2-3, with TRBD2 matching over 8 bases. V was pared by 1 base and J by 2 bases, with 5 bases of the junction left unmatched. CDR3 length equals 16 residues. CDR1 is SGHAT and CDR2 is FQNNGV in the germline V gene.

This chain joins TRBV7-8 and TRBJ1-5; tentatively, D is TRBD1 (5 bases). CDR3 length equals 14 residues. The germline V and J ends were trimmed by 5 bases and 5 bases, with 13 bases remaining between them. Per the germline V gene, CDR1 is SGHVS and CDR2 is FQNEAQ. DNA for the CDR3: TGTGCCAGCAGCACCGACAGTTGGGATCAGCCCCAGCATTTT. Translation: CASSTDSWDQPQHF.

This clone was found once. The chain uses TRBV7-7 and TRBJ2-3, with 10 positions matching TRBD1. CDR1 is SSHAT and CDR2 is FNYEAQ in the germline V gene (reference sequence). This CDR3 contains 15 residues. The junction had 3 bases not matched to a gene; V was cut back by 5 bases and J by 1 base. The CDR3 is CASSAGTGGTDTQYF. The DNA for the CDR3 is TGTGCCAGCAGCGCCGGGACAGGGGGCACAGATACGCAGTATTTT. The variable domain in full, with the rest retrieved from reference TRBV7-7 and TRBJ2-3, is GAGVSQSPRYKVTKRGQDVTLRCDPISSHATLYWYQQALGQGPEFLTYFNYEAQPDKSGLPSDRFSAERPEGSISTLTIQRTEQRDSAMYRCASSAGTGGTDTQYFGPGTRLTVL.

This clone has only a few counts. CDR3 nucleotide sequence: TGTGCCATCAGTGGCGGGACAGAGAATTCACCCCTCCACTTT. It yields the protein CAISGGTENSPLHF. The V and J genes are TRBV10-3 and TRBJ1-6; 7 bases map to TRBD1. CDR1 ENHRY and CDR2 SYGVKD come from the germline V gene. Trimming removed 4 bases from V and 7 bases from J; junction bases left unmatched: 4. CDR3 length: 14 amino acids.

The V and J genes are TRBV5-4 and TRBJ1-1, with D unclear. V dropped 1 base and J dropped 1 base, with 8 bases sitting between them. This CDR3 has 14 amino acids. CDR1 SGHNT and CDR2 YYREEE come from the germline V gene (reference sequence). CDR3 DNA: TGTGCCAGCAGCTTGTGGGGAGGGAACACTGAAGCTTTCTTT. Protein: CASSLWGGNTEAFF.

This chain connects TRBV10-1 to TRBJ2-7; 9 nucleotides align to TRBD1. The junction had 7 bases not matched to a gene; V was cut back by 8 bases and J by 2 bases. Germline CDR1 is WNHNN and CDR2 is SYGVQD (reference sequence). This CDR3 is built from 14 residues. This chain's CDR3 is CASEGGTGPYEQYF. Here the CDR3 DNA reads TGCGCCAGCGAAGGCGGGACAGGGCCCTACGAGCAGTACTTC.

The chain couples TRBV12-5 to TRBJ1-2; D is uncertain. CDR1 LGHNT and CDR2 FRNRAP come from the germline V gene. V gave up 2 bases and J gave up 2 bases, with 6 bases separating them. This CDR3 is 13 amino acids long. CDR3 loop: CASGLTENYGYTF. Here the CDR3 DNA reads TGTGCTAGTGGTTTGACAGAGAACTATGGCTACACCTTC.

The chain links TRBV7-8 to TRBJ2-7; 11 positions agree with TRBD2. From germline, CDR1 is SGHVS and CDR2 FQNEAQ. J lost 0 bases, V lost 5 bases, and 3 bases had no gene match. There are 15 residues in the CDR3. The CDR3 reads CASSQTSGDSYEQYF. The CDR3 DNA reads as TGTGCCAGCAGCCAGACTAGCGGGGACTCCTACGAGCAGTACTTC.

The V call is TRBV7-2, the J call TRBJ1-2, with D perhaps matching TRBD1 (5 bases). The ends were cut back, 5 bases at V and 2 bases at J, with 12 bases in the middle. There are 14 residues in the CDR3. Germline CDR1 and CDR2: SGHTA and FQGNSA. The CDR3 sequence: CASSEAGMNYGYTF. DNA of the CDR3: TGTGCCAGCAGCGAGGCAGGGATGAACTATGGCTACACCTTC.

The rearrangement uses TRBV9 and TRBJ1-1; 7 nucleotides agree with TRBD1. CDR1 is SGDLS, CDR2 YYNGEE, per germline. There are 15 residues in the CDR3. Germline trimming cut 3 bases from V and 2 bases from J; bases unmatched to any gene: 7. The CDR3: CASSARGGQNTEAFF. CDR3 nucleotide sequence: TGTGCCAGCAGCGCCAGAGGGGGCCAAAACACTGAAGCTTTCTTT.

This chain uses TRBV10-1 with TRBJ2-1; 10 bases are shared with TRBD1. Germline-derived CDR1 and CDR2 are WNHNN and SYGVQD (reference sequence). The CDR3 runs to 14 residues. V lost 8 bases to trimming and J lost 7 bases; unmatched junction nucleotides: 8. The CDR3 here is CASRPGTGVNEQFF. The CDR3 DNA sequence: TGCGCCAGCCGACCCGGGACAGGGGTGAATGAGCAGTTCTTC.

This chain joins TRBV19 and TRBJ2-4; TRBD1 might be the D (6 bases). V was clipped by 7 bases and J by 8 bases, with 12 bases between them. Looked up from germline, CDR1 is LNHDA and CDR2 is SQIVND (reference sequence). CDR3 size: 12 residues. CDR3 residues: CASTGVGDIQYF. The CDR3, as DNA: TGTGCCAGTACAGGGGTAGGGGACATTCAGTACTTC.

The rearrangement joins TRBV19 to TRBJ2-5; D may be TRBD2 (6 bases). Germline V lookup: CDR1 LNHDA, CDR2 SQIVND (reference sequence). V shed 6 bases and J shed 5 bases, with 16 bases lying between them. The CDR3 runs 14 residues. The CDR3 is CASSTNGGVETQYF. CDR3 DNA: TGTGCCAGTAGCACCAACGGCGGGGTTGAGACCCAGTACTTC. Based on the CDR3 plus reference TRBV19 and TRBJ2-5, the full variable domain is DGGITQSPKYLFRKEGQNVTLSCEQNLNHDAMYWYRQDPGQGLRLIYYSQIVNDFQKGDIAEGYSVSREKKESFPLTVTSAQKNPTAFYLCASSTNGGVETQYFGPGTRLLVL.

As DNA, the CDR3 is TGCGCCAGCAGCCAGTCGGGACTAGCGGTCAATGAGCAGTTCTTC. Protein: CASSQSGLAVNEQFF. This chain uses TRBV4-3 with TRBJ2-1, with 11 positions matching TRBD2. Germline CDR1 LGHNA, CDR2 YSLEER. Trimming at V came to 3 bases and at J to 6 bases, leaving 4 bases not matched to a gene. CDR3 size: 15 residues.

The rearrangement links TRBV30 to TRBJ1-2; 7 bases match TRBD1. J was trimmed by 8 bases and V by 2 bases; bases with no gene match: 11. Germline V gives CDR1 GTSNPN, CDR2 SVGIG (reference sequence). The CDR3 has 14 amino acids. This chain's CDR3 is CAWSPGPSGGGYTF. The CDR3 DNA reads TGTGCCTGGAGTCCTGGGCCTTCAGGGGGAGGCTACACCTTC.

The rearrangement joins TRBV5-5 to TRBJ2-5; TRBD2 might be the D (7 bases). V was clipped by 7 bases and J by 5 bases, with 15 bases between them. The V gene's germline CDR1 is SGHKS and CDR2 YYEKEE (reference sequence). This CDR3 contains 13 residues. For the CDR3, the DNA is TGTGCCAGCTCGCGGGGGCCGGGGGAGACCCAGTACTTC. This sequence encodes CASSRGPGETQYF.

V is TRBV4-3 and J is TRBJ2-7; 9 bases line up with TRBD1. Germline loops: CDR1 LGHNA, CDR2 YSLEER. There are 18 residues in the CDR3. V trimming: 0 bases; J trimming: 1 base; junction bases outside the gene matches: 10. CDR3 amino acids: CASSQDPPDRGLSYEQYF. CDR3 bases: TGCGCCAGCAGCCAAGATCCCCCGGACAGGGGCCTATCCTACGAGCAGTACTTC.

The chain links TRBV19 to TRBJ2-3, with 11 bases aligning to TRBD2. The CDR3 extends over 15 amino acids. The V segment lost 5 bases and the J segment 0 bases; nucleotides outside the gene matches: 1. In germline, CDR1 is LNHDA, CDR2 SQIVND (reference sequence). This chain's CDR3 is CASSLAGGSTDTQYF. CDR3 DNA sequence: TGTGCCAGTAGTCTAGCGGGGGGTAGCACAGATACGCAGTATTTT.

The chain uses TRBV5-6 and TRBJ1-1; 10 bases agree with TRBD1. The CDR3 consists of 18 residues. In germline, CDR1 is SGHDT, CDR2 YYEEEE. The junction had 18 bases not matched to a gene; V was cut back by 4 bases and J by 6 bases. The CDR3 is CASSPRDRGARGMAEAFF. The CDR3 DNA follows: TGTGCCAGCAGCCCCCGGGACAGGGGCGCGAGGGGAATGGCTGAAGCTTTCTTT.

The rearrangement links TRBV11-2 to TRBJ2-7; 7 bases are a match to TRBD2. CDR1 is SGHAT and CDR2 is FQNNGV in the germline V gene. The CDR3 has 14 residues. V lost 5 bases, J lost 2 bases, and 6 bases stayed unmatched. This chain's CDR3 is CASSTLRGAYEQYF. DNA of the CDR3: TGTGCCAGCAGCACACTACGGGGGGCCTACGAGCAGTACTTC.

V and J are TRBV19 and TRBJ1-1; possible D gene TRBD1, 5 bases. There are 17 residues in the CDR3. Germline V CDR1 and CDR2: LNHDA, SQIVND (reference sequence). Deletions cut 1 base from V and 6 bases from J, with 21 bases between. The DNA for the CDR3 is TGTGCCAGTAGTATAGGGTTCCGACAGAATACGGTCGCTGAAGCTTTCTTT. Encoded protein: CASSIGFRQNTVAEAFF.